The 26 T cell receptor beta chains presented below share a single source sample, sequenced in a study of T-cell reconstitution after alpha-beta-depleted transplantation in children. The TCRbeta library was prepared with unique molecular identifiers. TCRdb independently ran MiXCR on the PCR reads; one entry per CDR3 protein. The sample lists nearly 400,000 distinct CDR3 sequences, around 21% occurring once. The sample consisted of PBMCs from the stem cell graft donor, taken from the stem cell graft. The source of these receptors is a human donor who donated a stem cell graft to a child with acute myeloid leukemia.

V and J are TRBV12-3 or TRBV12-4 and TRBJ2-7; D is perhaps TRBD1 (6 bases). The CDR3 covers 17 residues. Trimming took 5 bases from V and 4 from J, leaving 24 bases between them. CDR3 DNA sequence: TGTGCCAGCAGTCCCTCTATTCTGGAGCCGAGGGGGTACGAGCAGTACTTC. It codes for CASSPSILEPRGYEQYF.

CDR3 nucleotides: TGTGCCAGCAGCCCCTGGGTAGGAGGCTACAATGAGCAGTTCTTC. Encoded protein: CASSPWVGGYNEQFF. The V call is TRBV12-3 or TRBV12-4, the J call TRBJ2-1; D is possibly TRBD2 (5 bases). V lost 6 bases, J lost 3 bases, and 15 bases lay in between. The CDR3 length is 15 residues.

The V gene is TRBV16, the J gene TRBJ1-2, with D perhaps TRBD1 (5 bases). The ends were cut back, 3 bases at V and 8 bases at J, with 22 bases in the middle. Germline lookup yields CDR1 KGHSY and CDR2 FQNENV. CDR3 length: 16 residues. In DNA form, the CDR3 reads TGTGCCAGCAGCCACTCAATCCGGGACCTTAGGAGCGGCTACACCTTC. Translation gives CASSHSIRDLRSGYTF.

This clonotype was counted between two and nine times. The rearrangement links TRBV15 to TRBJ1-4, with D perhaps matching TRBD1 (5 bases). The CDR3 loop spans 15 amino acids. Germline V gene sequence: CDR1 LNHNV, CDR2 YYDKDF (reference sequence). Trimming pared 0 bases from V and 0 bases from J, leaving 5 bases between. The CDR3 coding sequence is TGTGCCACCAGCAGAGAAGGGGCAACTAATGAAAAACTGTTTTTT. It translates to CATSREGATNEKLFF.

This clonotype was recorded at least ten times. This chain links TRBV7-8 with TRBJ2-1; the match to TRBD2 covers 7 bases. Germline V gene lookup returns CDR1 SGHVS and CDR2 FQNEAQ. V lost 6 bases to trimming and J lost 3 bases; unmatched junction nucleotides: 2. CDR3 length: 13 amino acids. DNA for the CDR3: TGTGCCAGCAGAGGCGGGAGCTACAATGAGCAGTTCTTC. It translates to CASRGGSYNEQFF.

The CDR3 spells CASSRGTSGSPETQYF. Written as DNA, the CDR3 is TGTGCCAGCAGCCGGGGGACTAGCGGGAGCCCAGAGACCCAGTACTTC. The chain couples TRBV3-1 to TRBJ2-5; 14 positions agree with TRBD2. V shed 4 bases and J 4 bases; nucleotides not matched to a gene: 5. This CDR3 has 16 amino acids. The germline V gene encodes CDR1 LGHDT and CDR2 YNNKEL (reference sequence).

CDR3 sequence: CASSSRTSGSDEQFF. As DNA, the CDR3 is TGTGCCAGCAGCTCCCGGACTAGCGGGAGTGATGAGCAGTTCTTC. The rearrangement joins TRBV11-3 to TRBJ2-1, with TRBD2 matching over 13 bases. CDR3 size: 15 residues. From germline, CDR1 is SGHNT and CDR2 YENEEA. V gave up 4 bases and J gave up 8 bases; unmatched junction bases: 5.

The rearrangement links TRBV7-2 to TRBJ2-7; D gene uncertain. CDR3 length equals 12 residues. Germline V gene data show CDR1 as SGHTA and CDR2 as FQGNSA. V was clipped by 5 bases and J by 7 bases, with 12 bases between them. CDR3 amino acids: CASSENAREQYF. Written as DNA, the CDR3 is TGTGCCAGCAGCGAGAACGCGAGGGAGCAGTACTTC. Full variable domain (missing parts from reference TRBV7-2 and TRBJ2-7): GAGVSQSPSNKVTEKGKDVELRCDPISGHTALYWYRQSLGQGLEFLIYFQGNSAPDKSGLPSDRFSAERTGGSVSTLTIQRTQQEDSAVYLCASSENAREQYFGPGTRLTVT.

This clonotype appeared a few times. V is TRBV27 and J is TRBJ2-5; 10 bases match TRBD2. The CDR3 extends over 16 amino acids. Trimming cost V 3 bases and J 2 bases; bases outside gene matches: 6. CDR1 and CDR2 from the germline V gene are MNHEY and SMNVEV (reference sequence). The CDR3 spells CASSFSGLADQETQYF. In nucleotides, the CDR3 is TGTGCCAGCAGTTTTTCCGGACTAGCGGATCAAGAGACCCAGTACTTC.

This clonotype was counted at least ten times. The chain carries TRBV4-2 and TRBJ2-7; D remains unclear. V dropped 1 base and J dropped 3 bases, with 7 bases sitting between them. CDR1 is LGHNA and CDR2 is YNFKEQ in the germline V gene. The CDR3 extends over 13 amino acids. The CDR3 region is CASSQVESYEQYF. CDR3 nucleotides: TGTGCCAGCAGCCAAGTTGAGAGCTACGAGCAGTACTTC.

The rearrangement links TRBV29-1 to TRBJ2-5; 8 nucleotides line up with TRBD2. J gave up 5 bases and V 4 bases, and 9 bases lay outside the gene matches. Germline lookup yields CDR1 SQVTM and CDR2 ANQGSEA. This CDR3 has 14 residues. The CDR3 is CSVVHSGKKETQYF. Here the CDR3 DNA reads TGCAGCGTTGTGCATAGCGGGAAGAAGGAGACCCAGTACTTC. Looking up the rest from reference TRBV29-1 and TRBJ2-5 gives the full variable domain: SAVISQKPSRDICQRGTSLTIQCQVDSQVTMMFWYRQQPGQSLTLIATANQGSEATYESGFVIDKFPISRPNLTFSTLTVSNMSPEDSSIYLCSVVHSGKKETQYFGPGTRLLVL.

The table lists this clonotype with many counts. The CDR3 is CSAVTSLAGVREQYF. The CDR3 coding sequence is TGCAGTGCGGTAACTTCACTAGCGGGAGTTCGCGAGCAGTACTTC. V and J are TRBV20-1 and TRBJ2-7, with 11 bases fitting TRBD2. Germline lookup yields CDR1 DFQATT and CDR2 SNEGSKA (reference sequence). Trimming at V came to 6 bases and at J to 6 bases, leaving 13 bases not matched to a gene. There are 15 residues in the CDR3.

In its sample, this clonotype was seen a few times. The V and J genes are TRBV12-3 or TRBV12-4 and TRBJ1-1, with D hard to call. The CDR3 is 15 amino acids. Trimming removed 7 bases at V and 0 bases at J, with 15 bases between. The CDR3: CASTASVNMNTEAFF. In nucleotides, the CDR3 is TGTGCCAGCACCGCAAGTGTCAACATGAACACTGAAGCTTTCTTT.

This clonotype was observed at least ten times. The chain links TRBV27 to TRBJ2-7; D gene uncertain. Germline loops: CDR1 MNHEY, CDR2 SMNVEV (reference sequence). The CDR3 spans 16 residues. With 5 bases removed from V and 1 base from J, the gap between germline ends came to 18 bases. The CDR3 protein is CASSPTVGLGSYEQYF. Written as DNA, the CDR3 is TGTGCCAGCAGTCCAACGGTCGGGCTAGGATCCTACGAGCAGTACTTC.

This clonotype was detected a few times. The chain couples TRBV20-1 to TRBJ2-1, with 10 bases identical to TRBD1. The CDR3 has 17 residues. CDR1 and CDR2 (germline): DFQATT, SNEGSKA (reference sequence). V shed 1 base and J 3 bases; nucleotides not matched to a gene: 9. The DNA for the CDR3 is TGCAGTGCTAGAGGACAGGGGGCGGGTTTCGGCTACAATGAGCAGTTCTTC. The encoded protein is CSARGQGAGFGYNEQFF.

The chain has TRBV18 and TRBJ2-5; tentatively, D is TRBD2 (6 bases). V was clipped by 2 bases and J by 2 bases, with 12 bases between them. CDR1 KGHSH and CDR2 LQKENI come from the germline V gene. The CDR3 covers 15 residues. Written as DNA, the CDR3 is TGTGCCAGCTCACCAATCCCGGACTATCAAGAGACCCAGTACTTC. Protein product: CASSPIPDYQETQYF. The variable domain in full, with the rest retrieved from reference TRBV18 and TRBJ2-5, is NAGVMQNPRHLVRRRGQEARLRCSPMKGHSHVYWYRQLPEEGLKFMVYLQKENIIDESGMPKERFSAEFPKEGPSILRIQQVVRGDSAAYFCASSPIPDYQETQYFGPGTRLLVL.

This chain uses TRBV11-2 with TRBJ2-3; the match to TRBD2 covers 15 bases. Unmatched junction bases numbered 13, after V lost 4 bases and J lost 2 bases. The CDR3 loop spans 20 amino acids. The germline V gene encodes CDR1 SGHAT and CDR2 FQNNGV. The CDR3 region is CASSSPGLAGGRGYTDTQYF. Here the CDR3 DNA reads TGTGCCAGCAGCTCTCCGGGACTAGCGGGAGGTAGGGGGTACACAGATACGCAGTATTTT.

The table lists this clonotype with many counts. The V and J genes are TRBV29-1 and TRBJ2-1; TRBD2 matches at 8 bases. The trim removed 7 bases at V and 8 bases at J, leaving 4 bases unmatched. This CDR3 contains 11 residues. The germline V gene has CDR1 SQVTM and CDR2 ANQGSEA. The CDR3 sequence is CSAIAGYEQFF. In DNA, the CDR3 is TGCAGCGCCATAGCGGGGTATGAGCAGTTCTTC.

The table lists this clonotype with a count of one. This may be a read error: a much more frequent sequence differs by one nucleotide. V gene TRBV12-3 or TRBV12-4 combines with J gene TRBJ2-3; no clear D. This CDR3 contains 13 residues. Trimming removed 6 bases from V and 0 bases from J, with 7 bases in between. The CDR3 reads CASRPTSTDTQYF. The CDR3 DNA sequence: TGTGCCAGCAGGCCAACTAGCACAGATACGCAGTATTTT.

The CDR3 reads CASSLTATSTDTQYF. CDR3 bases: TGTGCCAGCAGTTTGACAGCCACTAGCACAGATACGCAGTATTTT. The chain couples TRBV28 to TRBJ2-3, with D possibly TRBD1 on 5 matching bases. Germline CDR1 and CDR2: MDHEN and SYDVKM. V dropped 3 bases and J dropped 0 bases, with 10 bases sitting between them. The CDR3 consists of 15 residues.

This clonotype showed up just a few times. The chain uses TRBV15 and TRBJ2-5, with D unclear. Germline V gene data show CDR1 as LNHNV and CDR2 as YYDKDF (reference sequence). The V and J ends lost 1 base and 5 bases respectively, with 11 bases between them. The CDR3 has 14 amino acids. The CDR3 DNA sequence: TGTGCCACCAGCAGAGCCTACCGAGTGGAGACCCAGTACTTC. This sequence encodes CATSRAYRVETQYF.

The chain combines TRBV12-3 or TRBV12-4 with TRBJ2-7; TRBD1 matches 8 bases. Trimming took 5 bases from V and 7 from J; bases not matched to a gene: 28. The CDR3 sequence is 20 residues long. The CDR3 loop reads CASSALFRDRPSFPLWEQYF. CDR3 coding DNA: TGTGCCAGCAGTGCGCTATTCCGGGACAGGCCCTCTTTTCCCTTGTGGGAGCAGTACTTC.

This clonotype has only a few counts. The rearrangement uses TRBV2 and TRBJ2-1, with D possibly matching TRBD1 (5 bases). The V and J ends lost 4 bases and 7 bases respectively, with 11 bases between them. The CDR3 spans 13 residues. Germline V lookup: CDR1 SNHLY, CDR2 FYNNEI. CDR3 sequence reads: CASSGREWNEQFF. The CDR3 DNA reads TGTGCCAGCAGTGGCAGGGAATGGAATGAGCAGTTCTTC.

This clonotype was counted between two and nine times. The chain has TRBV12-3 or TRBV12-4 and TRBJ1-2, with D tentatively TRBD1 (5 bases). V dropped 6 bases and J dropped 2 bases, with 13 bases sitting between them. The CDR3 is made up of 14 amino acids. The CDR3 DNA follows: TGTGCCAGCAGACAAACAGGCTTCAACTATGGCTACACCTTC. This encodes CASRQTGFNYGYTF.

This clonotype has ten or more counts. The chain links TRBV12-3 or TRBV12-4 to TRBJ2-5; D tentatively reads TRBD1 or TRBD2 (5 bases each). There are 12 residues in the CDR3. V was pared by 2 bases and J by 5 bases, with 6 bases between. DNA for the CDR3: TGTGCCAGCAGTTTATGGGGGGAGACCCAGTACTTC. It encodes CASSLWGETQYF.

Turning to this clonotype: This may be a read error: a much more frequent sequence differs by one nucleotide. The rearrangement uses TRBV6-5 and TRBJ2-1, with no clear D. The J call may be in error: the DNA end matches TRBJ2-7 better. The CDR3 runs 14 residues. Germline CDR1 reads MNHEY; CDR2 reads SVGAGI. The CDR3, as DNA: TGTGCCAGCAGTTACAACATCGCCAGCAATGAGCAGTACTTC. It is translated as CASSYNIASNEQYF.